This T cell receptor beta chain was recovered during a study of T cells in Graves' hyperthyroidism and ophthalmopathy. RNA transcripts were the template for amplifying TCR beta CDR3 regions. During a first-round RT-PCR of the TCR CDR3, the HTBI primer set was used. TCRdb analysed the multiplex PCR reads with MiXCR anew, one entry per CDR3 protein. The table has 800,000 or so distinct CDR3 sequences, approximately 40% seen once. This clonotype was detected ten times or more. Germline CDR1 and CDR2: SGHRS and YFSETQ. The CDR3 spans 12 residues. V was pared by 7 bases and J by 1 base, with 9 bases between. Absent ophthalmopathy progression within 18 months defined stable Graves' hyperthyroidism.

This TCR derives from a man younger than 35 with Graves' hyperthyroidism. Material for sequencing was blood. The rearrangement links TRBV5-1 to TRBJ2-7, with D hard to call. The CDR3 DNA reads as TGCGCCAGCGGGCCCGGGTCCTACGAGCAGTACTTC. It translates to CASGPGSYEQYF.